A single T cell receptor beta chain is shown here with its context. Its target is not known. This CDR3 is 15 amino acids long. Germline CDR1 SGHTA, CDR2 FQGNSA. The trim removed 1 base at V and 6 bases at J, leaving 5 bases unmatched. Method: immunoSEQ multiplex PCR; TCRdb's copy keeps in-frame clones and lacks some. Of approximately 90,000 clones listed, around 87% are singletons. This entry is derived from a study of identifying expanded T cells in peripheral blood. General study results and limits: About 1.2 clones differed between technical replicates, versus around 15 and 19 over time.

Source material: blood. The source of this sequence is a person between 18 and 69 years old in good health. The chain recombines TRBV7-2 with TRBJ1-5, with 8 bases lining up with TRBD1. The DNA of the CDR3 is TGTGCCAGCAGCTTAGTGTCAGGGGGCACTCAGCCCCAGCATTTT. Its protein product is CASSLVSGGTQPQHF.